Presented here are 9 T cell receptor beta chains from one specimen sequenced in a study of T cell repertoires and Cas9 in healthy adults. Measured with immunoSEQ multiplex PCR; TCRdb has only the in-frame clones, and not every one. The sample yields more than 20,000 clones, 80% to 95% seen once. Sequenced: CD4+ effector T cells (CD127+, CD25-, CD137-, CD154-) from PBMCs; culture status not recorded. The origin of the receptors is a human donor in good health.

The chain joins TRBV4-2 to TRBJ1-5; a weak D match, TRBD1 (6 bases). CDR3 size: 18 residues. V was cut by 1 base and J by 6 bases, with 22 bases left in between. Germline CDR1 and CDR2: LGHNA and YNFKEQ. The DNA for the CDR3 is TGTGCCAGCAGCCAAGCGGAGGGGGGTATACAGGGAGGTCAGCCCCAGCATTTT. As protein: CASSQAEGGIQGGQPQHF.

The CDR3 spells CASSRMGQLNTEAFF. The CDR3 DNA reads as TGCGCCAGCAGCCGAATGGGACAGCTGAACACTGAAGCTTTCTTT. The rearrangement joins TRBV4-3 to TRBJ1-1; the match to TRBD1 covers 7 bases. V lost 4 bases and J lost 0; bases outside the gene matches: 5. CDR3 length equals 15 residues. Germline V gene data show CDR1 as LGHNA and CDR2 as YSLEER.

The chain has TRBV4-3 and TRBJ1-2; possibly TRBD1 for D (6 bases). This CDR3 has 15 amino acids. Per the germline V gene, CDR1 is LGHNA and CDR2 is YSLEER. The V and J ends lost 0 bases and 6 bases respectively, with 14 bases between them. The CDR3 loop reads CASSQEPGDIDGYTF. The CDR3, as DNA: TGCGCCAGCAGCCAAGAACCGGGGGACATCGATGGCTACACCTTC.

The V and J genes are TRBV14 and TRBJ2-1; the D gene is possibly TRBD1 (5 bases). The V end lost 4 bases, the J end lost 0 bases, and 10 bases lay between the germline ends. Germline V gene sequence: CDR1 SGHDN, CDR2 FVKESK. This CDR3 has 15 amino acids. CDR3 sequence reads: CASSPLRGSYNEQFF. The CDR3 coding sequence is TGTGCCAGCAGCCCCCTTAGGGGCTCCTACAATGAGCAGTTCTTC.

The CDR3 coding sequence is TGCGCCAGCAGCCAAGGGAGGGCTAGCGGGGCCACAGATACGCAGTATTTT. It translates to CASSQGRASGATDTQYF. This chain joins TRBV4-1 and TRBJ2-3; 9 nucleotides match TRBD2. The germline V gene encodes CDR1 MGHRA and CDR2 YSYEKL. V dropped 1 base and J dropped 2; count of bases not matched to a gene: 7. This CDR3 has 17 amino acids.

The V and J genes are TRBV11-3 and TRBJ2-7, with D tentatively TRBD1 (6 bases). The germline CDR1 and CDR2 sequences are SGHNT and YENEEA. The CDR3 loop spans 14 amino acids. Deletions cut 2 bases from V and 2 bases from J, with 10 bases between. The CDR3 loop reads CASSLSGATYEQYF. As DNA, the CDR3 is TGTGCCAGCAGCTTATCAGGGGCTACCTACGAGCAGTACTTC.

The chain joins TRBV19 to TRBJ1-1; D unresolved. Germline CDR1 LNHDA, CDR2 SQIVND (reference sequence). The CDR3 loop spans 14 amino acids. Trimming took off 3 bases at V and 4 bases at J, with 12 bases between the two ends. The CDR3 region has the DNA TGTGCCAGTAGTATTCCGGGTTTGGGCACTGAAGCTTTCTTT. This gives the protein CASSIPGLGTEAFF.

The gene calls are TRBV9 and TRBJ2-3; the match to TRBD1 covers 9 bases. The CDR3 has 16 residues. Germline CDR1 reads SGDLS; CDR2 reads YYNGEE. V lost 4 bases to trimming and J lost 2 bases; unmatched junction nucleotides: 8. CDR3: CASSYRQGGITDTQYF. The CDR3 DNA sequence: TGTGCCAGCAGCTACCGACAGGGGGGGATCACAGATACGCAGTATTTT.

The chain carries TRBV7-9 and TRBJ1-6; D is unresolved. Germline V CDR1 and CDR2: SEHNR, FQNEAQ (reference sequence). CDR3 length: 13 residues. The V end was cut by 3 bases, the J end by 6 bases, with 6 bases between. CDR3 region: CASSLQVNSPLHF. The CDR3 DNA sequence: TGTGCCAGCAGCTTGCAAGTTAATTCACCCCTCCACTTT.